Below are 24 T cell receptor beta chains sequenced from a single sample in a study of CD8+ T cells in alopecia areata. cDNA prepared by RNA extraction and subsequent reverse transcription served as the template for sequencing. Method: immunoSEQ multiplex PCR; TCRdb's copy keeps in-frame clones and lacks some. This sample has some 150,000 clones, with around half found just once. The sample here was CD8+ T cells sorted from blood, taken at week 0. The receptor source for this set is a human donor with alopecia areata.

The CDR3 sequence is CASTPSGSHPEAFF. CDR3 bases: TGTGCCAGCACCCCAAGCGGCAGCCACCCTGAAGCTTTCTTT. The chain links TRBV13 to TRBJ1-1; D gene ambiguous. CDR1 PRHDT and CDR2 FYEKMQ come from the germline V gene (reference sequence). V was cut by 7 bases and J by 6 bases, with 18 bases left in between. The CDR3 loop spans 14 amino acids.

This rearrangement joins TRBV15 to TRBJ1-5; TRBD1 matches at 7 bases. Germline V gene data show CDR1 as LNHNV and CDR2 as YYDKDF (reference sequence). Unmatched junction bases numbered 7, after V lost 3 bases and J lost 2 bases. The CDR3 runs to 16 residues. CDR3 amino acids: CATSREGGSGNQPQHF. CDR3 coding DNA: TGTGCCACCAGCAGGGAAGGGGGCTCGGGCAATCAGCCCCAGCATTTT.

The chain uses TRBV27 and TRBJ2-5; no definite D call. The CDR3 loop spans 12 amino acids. Trimming cost V 8 bases and J 5 bases, with 12 bases left between them. Germline-derived CDR1 and CDR2 are MNHEY and SMNVEV (reference sequence). Here the CDR3 reads CASGPEGETQYF. As DNA, the CDR3 is TGTGCCAGCGGCCCGGAAGGGGAGACCCAGTACTTC.

The gene calls are TRBV15 and TRBJ1-2; D is possibly TRBD1 (5 bases). Per the germline V gene, CDR1 is LNHNV and CDR2 is YYDKDF (reference sequence). V dropped 0 bases and J dropped 3 bases, with 11 bases sitting between them. The CDR3 has 15 amino acids. The CDR3 DNA is TGTGCCACCAGCAGAGATGCAGGGTCTGACTATGGCTACACCTTC. It yields the protein CATSRDAGSDYGYTF.

This clone turned up a few times. The chain uses TRBV5-6 and TRBJ2-3; D call uncertain. Trimming cost V 4 bases and J 4 bases, with 10 bases left between them. The CDR3 contains 13 residues. Germline V gives CDR1 SGHDT, CDR2 YYEEEE. The CDR3 is CASSQFVPDTQYF. The CDR3, as DNA: TGTGCCAGCAGCCAGTTTGTCCCAGATACGCAGTATTTT.

Only a few counts were recorded for this clone. The V gene is TRBV29-1, the J gene TRBJ2-3; D possibly corresponds to TRBD1 (5 bases). Germline CDR1 and CDR2: SQVTM and ANQGSEA. This CDR3 is built from 10 residues. The V end was cut by 7 bases, the J end by 6 bases, with 8 bases between. The CDR3, as DNA: TGCAGCGCCACAGGTGATACGCAGTATTTT. It codes for CSATGDTQYF.

The rearrangement uses TRBV4-3 and TRBJ2-1, with TRBD2 matching over 9 bases. The germline V gene has CDR1 LGHNA and CDR2 YSLEER. This CDR3 has 16 amino acids. V was clipped by 1 base and J by 6 bases; unmatched bases: 7. This CDR3 is CASSQVGASGVNEQFF. CDR3 nucleotide sequence: TGCGCCAGCAGCCAAGTTGGGGCTAGCGGGGTCAATGAGCAGTTCTTC.

This clone came up a few times. The rearrangement joins TRBV30 to TRBJ1-5; tentative D call: TRBD1 (5 bases). Germline V lookup: CDR1 GTSNPN, CDR2 SVGIG (reference sequence). Trimming stripped 1 base from V and 0 bases from J, with 10 bases between. This CDR3 has 15 residues. CDR3 loop: CAWSEDSYSNQPQHF. CDR3 DNA: TGTGCCTGGAGTGAAGACAGCTATAGCAATCAGCCCCAGCATTTT.

The chain employs TRBV30 and TRBJ1-2; no definite D call. Trimming stripped 1 base from V and 5 bases from J, with 11 bases between. The CDR3 loop spans 13 amino acids. Germline V gene sequence: CDR1 GTSNPN, CDR2 SVGIG (reference sequence). The CDR3 nucleotides read TGTGCCTGGAGTGGTGCCACCCCGTATGGCTACACCTTC. This sequence encodes CAWSGATPYGYTF. The variable domain in full, with the rest retrieved from reference TRBV30 and TRBJ1-2, is SQTIHQWPATLVQPVGSPLSLECTVEGTSNPNLYWYRQAAGRGLQLLFYSVGIGQISSEVPQNLSASRPQDRQFILSSKKLLLSDSGFYLCAWSGATPYGYTFGSGTRLTVV.

This clone came up a few times. The CDR3 DNA sequence: TGTGCCTGGAGCGTACAGTTCCAAGAGACCCAGTACTTC. As protein: CAWSVQFQETQYF. The rearrangement joins TRBV30 to TRBJ2-5; unclear D gene. Trimming took off 3 bases at V and 1 base at J, with 9 bases between the two ends. CDR1 and CDR2 from the germline V gene are GTSNPN and SVGIG (reference sequence). The CDR3 is made up of 13 amino acids.

A few counts support this clone. This sequence joins TRBV19 and TRBJ2-2, with D possibly matching TRBD1 (6 bases). The CDR3 is made up of 17 amino acids. The ends were cut back, 1 base at V and 4 bases at J, with 16 bases in the middle. The V gene's germline CDR1 is LNHDA and CDR2 SQIVND (reference sequence). DNA for the CDR3: TGTGCCAGTAGTATAGGTGACGGGACAATCCTCACCGGGGAGCTGTTTTTT. Protein product: CASSIGDGTILTGELFF.

The chain carries TRBV29-1 and TRBJ2-7, with TRBD1 identical over 8 bases. Per the germline V gene, CDR1 is SQVTM and CDR2 is ANQGSEA. V shed 7 bases, J shed 1 base, and the junction held 6 bases outside the gene matches. CDR3 length: 13 residues. The CDR3 reads CSAKDRESYEQYF. CDR3 coding DNA: TGCAGCGCCAAGGACAGGGAATCCTACGAGCAGTACTTC.

The V gene is TRBV11-2, the J gene TRBJ1-2; D remains unclear. Trimming shortened V by 5 bases and J by 4 bases, and 14 bases separated the two germline ends. The germline V gene has CDR1 SGHAT and CDR2 FQNNGV. CDR3 length equals 14 residues. The CDR3 region is CASSGGFDIYGYTF. CDR3 sequence (DNA): TGTGCCAGCAGCGGAGGATTTGACATCTATGGCTACACCTTC.

This clone was counted a few times. The V and J genes are TRBV15 and TRBJ2-5, with D perhaps matching TRBD1 (6 bases). Trimming removed 3 bases from V and 4 bases from J, with 12 bases in between. The CDR3 totals 14 residues. Germline V lookup: CDR1 LNHNV, CDR2 YYDKDF (reference sequence). The CDR3 region has the DNA TGTGCCACCAGCAGGGTACTAGGGGGAGAGACCCAGTACTTC. It translates to CATSRVLGGETQYF.

V gene TRBV5-1 combines with J gene TRBJ2-2, with D possibly called TRBD1 or TRBD2 (6 bases each). The V gene lost 4 bases and the J gene lost 6 bases, with 31 bases spanning the gap. Looked up from germline, CDR1 is SGHRS and CDR2 is YFSETQ. CDR3 length equals 20 residues. The CDR3 DNA sequence: TGCGCCAGCAGCCGAGCTGATGCGGTCGGCTCGGGGGCAATCTCCGGGGAGCTGTTTTTT. The encoded protein is CASSRADAVGSGAISGELFF.

This clone showed up just a few times. The chain joins TRBV10-3 to TRBJ2-3, with D possibly called TRBD1 or TRBD2 (6 bases each). The CDR3 has 15 residues. Trimming stripped 5 bases from V and 0 bases from J, with 12 bases between. Germline assignment: CDR1 ENHRY and CDR2 SYGVKD. CDR3 coding DNA: TGTGCCATCAGTTTAGGGGGGACTAGCACAGATACGCAGTATTTT. Protein sequence: CAISLGGTSTDTQYF.

This clone was seen a few times. The V call is TRBV29-1, the J call TRBJ1-2, with 7 bases matching TRBD1. Germline loops: CDR1 SQVTM, CDR2 ANQGSEA. V shed 6 bases, J shed 6 bases, and the junction held 10 bases outside the gene matches. The CDR3 covers 13 residues. CDR3 bases: TGCAGCGTAGGAGACAGGGAAGCAAATGGCTACACCTTC. Protein sequence: CSVGDREANGYTF.

The chain is built from TRBV30 and TRBJ1-5; D remains unclear. CDR3 length equals 13 residues. Germline lookup yields CDR1 GTSNPN and CDR2 SVGIG (reference sequence). Trimming cost V 2 bases and J 1 base, with 6 bases left between them. The CDR3: CAWSRESNQPQHF. As DNA, the CDR3 is TGTGCCTGGAGTAGGGAAAGCAATCAGCCCCAGCATTTT.

The chain links TRBV30 to TRBJ2-2; a weak D match, TRBD2 (6 bases). Germline V gene lookup returns CDR1 GTSNPN and CDR2 SVGIG (reference sequence). The CDR3 has 15 residues. V was shortened by 4 bases and J by 0 bases, with 12 bases between the two germline ends. CDR3 protein: CAWTAGTSNTGELFF. The CDR3 DNA reads as TGTGCCTGGACGGCAGGGACTTCGAACACCGGGGAGCTGTTTTTT.

The gene calls are TRBV2 and TRBJ2-6; 7 nucleotides agree with TRBD1. There are 18 residues in the CDR3. The germline V gene has CDR1 SNHLY and CDR2 FYNNEI. The ends lost 7 bases at V and 0 bases at J; junction bases unmatched: 12. The CDR3 sequence: CASKPTGTAFSGANVLTF. For the CDR3, the DNA is TGTGCCAGCAAGCCGACCGGGACAGCTTTCTCTGGGGCCAACGTCCTGACTTTC. Full variable domain (outside the CDR3, taken from reference TRBV2 and TRBJ2-6): EPEVTQTPSHQVTQMGQEVILRCVPISNHLYFYWYRQILGQKVEFLVSFYNNEISEKSEIFDDQFSVERPDGSNFTLKIRSTKLEDSAMYFCASKPTGTAFSGANVLTFGAGSRLTVL.

The chain uses TRBV9 and TRBJ1-1; D is perhaps TRBD1 (6 bases). Germline CDR1 reads SGDLS; CDR2 reads YYNGEE. The CDR3 has 14 residues. The ends were cut back, 4 bases at V and 1 base at J, with 11 bases in the middle. CDR3 nucleotides: TGTGCCAGCAGCATGGGACACGAGAACACTGAAGCTTTCTTT. This sequence encodes CASSMGHENTEAFF.

This clone was counted only a few times. The chain combines TRBV29-1 with TRBJ2-5; 8 bases are shared with TRBD1. The CDR3 runs to 15 residues. Germline CDR1 and CDR2: SQVTM and ANQGSEA. After removal of 2 bases from V and 5 bases from J, the junction contained 10 bases not matched to a gene. The CDR3 sequence is CSVELIRGPRETQYF. In DNA, the CDR3 is TGCAGCGTTGAACTAATCAGGGGGCCGAGGGAGACCCAGTACTTC.

This chain links TRBV5-1 with TRBJ2-7; weak D call: TRBD1 (6 bases). The CDR3 loop spans 15 amino acids. V was shortened by 3 bases and J by 0 bases, with 13 bases between the two germline ends. Germline values: CDR1 SGHRS, CDR2 YFSETQ. CDR3 amino acids: CASSSGQFDSYEQYF. DNA for the CDR3: TGCGCCAGCAGCTCCGGACAGTTCGACTCCTACGAGCAGTACTTC.

The sample holds a few counts of this clone. CDR3 amino acids: CASSVSNNEQFF. As DNA, the CDR3 is TGTGCCAGCAGCGTATCAAACAATGAGCAGTTCTTC. V usage is TRBV13 and J usage is TRBJ2-1; D unresolved. V was pared by 5 bases and J by 5 bases, with 7 bases between. CDR3 length: 12 residues. Per germline, CDR1 PRHDT and CDR2 FYEKMQ (reference sequence).